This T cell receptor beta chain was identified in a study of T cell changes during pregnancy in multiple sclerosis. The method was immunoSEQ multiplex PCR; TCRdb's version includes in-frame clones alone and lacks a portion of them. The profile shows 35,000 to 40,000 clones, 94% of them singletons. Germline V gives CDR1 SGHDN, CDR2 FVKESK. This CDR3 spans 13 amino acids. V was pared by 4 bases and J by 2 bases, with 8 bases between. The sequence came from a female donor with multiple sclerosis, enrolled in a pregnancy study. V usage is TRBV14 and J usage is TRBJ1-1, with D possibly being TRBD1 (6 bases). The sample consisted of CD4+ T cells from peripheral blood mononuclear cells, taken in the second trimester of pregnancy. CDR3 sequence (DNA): TGTGCCAGCAGCCGGGACATAAACACTGAAGCTTTCTTT. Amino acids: CASSRDINTEAFF.